Following are 20 T cell receptor beta chains from one sample sequenced in a study of neurological immune-mediated disorders. TCRdb re-called the 5' RACE reads with MiXCR, one entry per CDR3 protein. This table holds tens of thousands of distinct CDR3 sequences, around 10% found once. Material: CD4+ T cells from blood. Every receptor here comes from a woman aged 25 to 39 with HTLV-1-associated myelopathy (HAM/TSP).

This clonotype came up many times. V gene TRBV20-1 combines with J gene TRBJ1-1; D might be TRBD1 (6 bases). The V end lost 5 bases, the J end lost 7 bases, and 11 bases lay between the germline ends. Germline CDR1 reads DFQATT; CDR2 reads SNEGSKA (reference sequence). The CDR3 extends over 11 amino acids. Here the CDR3 reads CSAERDIEAFF. The CDR3, as DNA: TGCAGTGCTGAGCGGGACATTGAAGCTTTCTTT.

This clonotype was recorded at least ten times. The chain couples TRBV20-1 to TRBJ1-1, with D perhaps TRBD1 (5 bases). The CDR3 loop spans 12 amino acids. Trimming removed 5 bases at V and 2 bases at J, with 9 bases between. CDR1 DFQATT and CDR2 SNEGSKA come from the germline V gene (reference sequence). The CDR3 DNA is TGCAGTGCTGGAAGGGGTAACACTGAAGCTTTCTTT. Amino acid sequence: CSAGRGNTEAFF.

In this sample, this clonotype turned up many times. V gene TRBV20-1 combines with J gene TRBJ2-3; 14 bases align to TRBD2. V shed 6 bases and J 6 bases; nucleotides not matched to a gene: 5. The CDR3 extends over 14 amino acids. The germline V gene has CDR1 DFQATT and CDR2 SNEGSKA (reference sequence). CDR3: CSARLAGGRDTQYF. The CDR3 nucleotides read TGCAGTGCAAGACTAGCGGGGGGGCGTGATACGCAGTATTTT.

This clonotype was counted between two and nine times. The J gene is TRBJ2-7, the V gene TRBV7-6; D ambiguous. CDR1 and CDR2 (germline): SGHVS, FNYEAQ. The CDR3 has 13 amino acids. Trimming shortened V by 3 bases and J by 5 bases, and 11 bases separated the two germline ends. The DNA of the CDR3 is TGTGCCAGCAGCTTTTATCCCGGACACGAGCAGTACTTC. Amino acid sequence: CASSFYPGHEQYF.

This clonotype was detected many times. The rearrangement joins TRBV5-1 to TRBJ2-2; a weak D match, TRBD1 (5 bases). Trimming removed 0 bases at V and 12 bases at J, with 9 bases between. In germline, CDR1 is SGHRS, CDR2 YFSETQ. This CDR3 region has 12 residues. CDR3 coding DNA: TGCGCCAGCAGCTTGGAGGGGCGGCAGCTGTTTTTT. Translated, it gives CASSLEGRQLFF.

This clonotype showed up just a few times. In DNA, the CDR3 is TGTGCCAGCTCACCACCGGAAAGTGGGCCTAATCAGCCCCAGCATTTT. It yields the protein CASSPPESGPNQPQHF. The chain couples TRBV18 to TRBJ1-5; D unclear. The V and J ends lost 0 bases and 4 bases respectively, with 13 bases between them. This CDR3 has 16 residues. Looked up from germline, CDR1 is KGHSH and CDR2 is LQKENI.

This clonotype was seen at least ten times. J is TRBJ1-1 and V is TRBV12-3 or TRBV12-4; D is perhaps TRBD1 (6 bases). The CDR3 covers 12 residues. V was trimmed by 5 bases and J by 5 bases, leaving 9 bases between them. CDR3 residues: CASSLDRTEAFF. The CDR3 nucleotides read TGTGCCAGCAGTCTTGACAGGACTGAAGCTTTCTTT.

This clonotype was seen many times. The rearrangement links TRBV5-1 to TRBJ1-1; D may be TRBD1 (5 bases). Trimming took 5 bases from V and 0 from J, leaving 11 bases between them. Per the germline V gene, CDR1 is SGHRS and CDR2 is YFSETQ. This CDR3 comprises 14 residues. The CDR3 is CASSGGGMNTEAFF. CDR3 DNA sequence: TGCGCCAGCAGTGGGGGTGGCATGAACACTGAAGCTTTCTTT.

This clonotype was counted at least ten times. The chain carries TRBV25-1 and TRBJ2-7, with D hard to call. CDR1 and CDR2 from the germline V gene are MGHDK and SYGVNS. The CDR3 is made up of 14 amino acids. V shed 4 bases and J shed 2 bases, with 12 bases lying between them. CDR3 DNA sequence: TGTGCCAGCAGTGGGATAAAAGGGCCCTACGAGCAGTACTTC. This translates into CASSGIKGPYEQYF.

The rearrangement joins TRBV7-2 to TRBJ1-2, with a possible D match to TRBD1 (5 bases). Germline V gives CDR1 SGHTA, CDR2 FQGNSA. The germline V and J ends were trimmed by 3 bases and 3 bases, with 14 bases remaining between them. The CDR3 covers 15 residues. The CDR3 DNA reads as TGTGCCAGCAGCTTTCGACAGACTAAGGACTATGGCTACACCTTC. Encoded protein: CASSFRQTKDYGYTF.

This clonotype has more than one count but fewer than ten. This may be a read error: a much more frequent sequence differs by one nucleotide. This chain connects TRBV20-1 to TRBJ1-5, with D perhaps matching TRBD1 (5 bases). The CDR3 has 13 amino acids. The germline V gene encodes CDR1 DFQATT and CDR2 SNEGSKA (reference sequence). This CDR3 reads CSAAPGINQPHHF. The CDR3 nucleotides read TGCAGTGCTGCTCCAGGGATAAATCAGCCCCATCATTTT.

This clonotype was observed many times. This sequence joins TRBV5-1 and TRBJ2-7; 7 nucleotides match TRBD1. Looked up from germline, CDR1 is SGHRS and CDR2 is YFSETQ. Trimming removed 3 bases from V and 3 bases from J; junction bases left unmatched: 21. The CDR3 contains 19 residues. The CDR3 DNA reads TGCGCCAGCAGCTCTTACGGCTTCATTACAGGGGAATCTATCTACGAGCAGTACTTC. Translation: CASSSYGFITGESIYEQYF.

This clonotype has a count of ten or more. The chain links TRBV20-1 to TRBJ2-1, with TRBD1 as a possible D gene (5 bases). Germline CDR1 DFQATT, CDR2 SNEGSKA (reference sequence). Trimming took 0 bases from V and 6 from J, leaving 12 bases between them. The CDR3 is 14 amino acids. Written as DNA, the CDR3 is TGCAGTGCTAGAGATTGGGCGCAGGGCAATGAGCAGTTCTTC. This sequence encodes CSARDWAQGNEQFF.

The chain carries TRBV7-2 and TRBJ2-1; TRBD2 matches at 10 bases. Germline CDR1 is SGHTA and CDR2 is FQGNSA. This CDR3 has 17 amino acids. J lost 3 bases, V lost 4 bases, and 9 bases had no gene match. CDR3 sequence: CASSYRASGGNYNEQFF. The CDR3, as DNA: TGTGCCAGCAGCTATAGGGCTAGCGGGGGCAACTACAATGAGCAGTTCTTC.

Many counts were recorded for this clonotype. This chain joins TRBV5-1 and TRBJ2-3; 12 nucleotides match TRBD2. Germline assignment: CDR1 SGHRS and CDR2 YFSETQ. V trimming: 4 bases; J trimming: 6 bases; junction bases outside the gene matches: 6. The CDR3 has 15 residues. The CDR3 is CASSPSGGAMDTQYF. The CDR3, as DNA: TGCGCCAGCAGCCCTAGCGGGGGGGCGATGGATACGCAGTATTTT.

The chain carries TRBV20-1 and TRBJ1-5; 9 bases map to TRBD1. Losses at the gene ends were 3 bases for V and 1 base for J; bases not matched to a gene: 4. The CDR3 length is 15 residues. The germline CDR1 and CDR2 sequences are DFQATT and SNEGSKA (reference sequence). The CDR3 nucleotides are TGCAGTGCTAGCACAGGGGGCTCCAGCAATCAGCCCCAGCATTTT. It codes for CSASTGGSSNQPQHF.

In this sample, this clonotype turned up many times. The chain is built from TRBV27 and TRBJ2-3, with 9 positions matching TRBD2. Germline CDR1 is MNHEY and CDR2 is SMNVEV (reference sequence). V lost 5 bases to trimming and J lost 5 bases; unmatched junction nucleotides: 5. This CDR3 contains 14 residues. CDR3: CASSTRGGGDTQYF. CDR3 coding DNA: TGTGCCAGCAGTACGCGGGGGGGCGGAGATACGCAGTATTTT.

This clonotype was found many times. The chain combines TRBV12-3 or TRBV12-4 with TRBJ1-5; D is uncertain. The V gene lost 5 bases and the J gene lost 6 bases, with 11 bases spanning the gap. The CDR3 has 13 amino acids. For the CDR3, the DNA is TGTGCCAGCAGTCCGGCTGTGACTCAGCCCCAGCATTTT. It yields the protein CASSPAVTQPQHF.

The sample holds many counts of this clonotype. The chain carries TRBV18 and TRBJ2-7, with 8 bases fitting TRBD2. Trimming cost V 1 base and J 3 bases; bases outside gene matches: 2. CDR1 KGHSH and CDR2 LQKENI come from the germline V gene. The CDR3 has 14 residues. CDR3 nucleotide sequence: TGTGCCAGCTCACCACAGCGGGGGAGCTACGAGCAGTACTTC. Its protein product is CASSPQRGSYEQYF.

This clonotype has just one count. This chain connects TRBV5-1 to TRBJ1-2; no definite D call. Between the trimmed V and J ends, which lost 0 bases and 7 bases, there was a span of 13 bases. The V gene's germline CDR1 is SGHRS and CDR2 YFSETQ. The CDR3 is 14 residues long. For the CDR3, the DNA is TGCGCCAGCAGCTTGGGAGTGGAGGGCCTTGGCTACACCTTC. It encodes CASSLGVEGLGYTF.